What follows are 3 T cell receptor beta chains derived from one specimen sequenced in a study of Ad26.COV2.S vaccination and SARS-CoV-2 variants. Sequencing was performed with immunoSEQ multiplex PCR; in TCRdb, only in-frame clones are kept and a portion is missing. Of fewer than 500,000 clones in the sample, roughly nine tenths were seen once. Treatment described: some 19 received Ad26.COV2.S at low or high dose, single or two shots; 5 received placebo; per-sample allocation not given. At day 63 after the first vaccine or placebo injection, samples were drawn. Sequenced here: peripheral blood, sampled in a trial of Ad26.COV2.S vaccine versus placebo. All receptors derive from a person between 18 and 65 years old who received the Ad26.COV2.S COVID-19 vaccine or a placebo.

This chain connects TRBV18 to TRBJ2-5, with D hard to call. Germline V CDR1 and CDR2: KGHSH, LQKENI. CDR3 length: 13 residues. The ends were cut back, 1 base at V and 2 bases at J, with 5 bases in the middle. Written as DNA, the CDR3 is TGTGCCAGCTCACCACATAGGCAAGAGACCCAGTACTTC. Encoded protein: CASSPHRQETQYF.

This chain uses TRBV7-2 with TRBJ2-5, with 9 positions matching TRBD2. Germline V gene data show CDR1 as SGHTA and CDR2 as FQGNSA. CDR3 size: 15 residues. Germline trimming cut 0 bases from V and 5 bases from J; bases unmatched to any gene: 4. CDR3 DNA sequence: TGTGCCAGCAGCTTAGCCGGACTAGCGACGGAGACCCAGTACTTC. Translated: CASSLAGLATETQYF.

The gene calls are TRBV30 and TRBJ2-1; D is possibly TRBD2 (6 bases). Trimming left V 5 bases short and J 6 bases short, with 11 bases between. The germline CDR1 and CDR2 sequences are GTSNPN and SVGIG (reference sequence). CDR3 length: 12 amino acids. The CDR3 loop is CAWGRTFNEQFF. As DNA, the CDR3 is TGTGCCTGGGGGAGGACGTTCAATGAGCAGTTCTTC.